What follows are 10 T cell receptor beta chains derived from one specimen sequenced in a study of blood T cell repertoires in COVID-19. TCRdb keeps only in-frame clones here, not all; method: immunoSEQ multiplex PCR. The sample has 250,000 or so clones; roughly four fifths are singletons. The sample was peripheral blood. The receptors come from a woman between 65 and 79 years old with acute or convalescent COVID-19.

The CDR3 spells CASSEHFTPPADTQYF. The CDR3 nucleotides are TGTGCCAGCAGTGAACACTTTACGCCACCCGCAGATACGCAGTATTTT. This rearrangement joins TRBV25-1 to TRBJ2-3, with D unclear. The germline V gene has CDR1 MGHDK and CDR2 SYGVNS. Trimming left V 2 bases short and J 4 bases short, with 16 bases between. The CDR3 is 16 amino acids.

The rearrangement uses TRBV6-6 and TRBJ1-4, with D perhaps TRBD1 (5 bases). The ends were cut back, 0 bases at V and 7 bases at J, with 12 bases in the middle. The CDR3 runs to 15 residues. Germline-derived CDR1 and CDR2 are MNHNY and SVGAGI (reference sequence). The CDR3 region is CASSYSEVGREKLFF. The DNA for the CDR3 is TGTGCCAGCAGTTACTCCGAAGTGGGGCGTGAAAAACTGTTTTTT.

V is TRBV19 and J is TRBJ2-1; TRBD2 is a possible D gene (5 bases). The germline gives CDR1 LNHDA, CDR2 SQIVND (reference sequence). CDR3 length: 14 residues. V was clipped by 5 bases and J by 2 bases, with 10 bases between them. This CDR3 is CASSGERPYNEQFF. CDR3 nucleotides: TGTGCCAGTAGTGGGGAGAGGCCCTACAATGAGCAGTTCTTC.

The rearrangement links TRBV23-1 to TRBJ2-5; 8 bases agree with TRBD1. TRBV23-1 counts as an open reading frame of uncertain function. The CDR3 spans 18 residues. V dropped 5 bases and J dropped 5; count of bases not matched to a gene: 19. CDR3 DNA: TGCGCCAGCAGTGACCCGAAGAGGATCGACAGGGGAATGGAGACCCAGTACTTC. Its protein is CASSDPKRIDRGMETQYF.

The CDR3 reads CASSLAGTPTPYEQYF. CDR3 DNA sequence: TGTGCCAGCAGCTTAGCTGGGACTCCTACACCCTACGAGCAGTACTTC. The chain combines TRBV11-2 with TRBJ2-7; TRBD2 might be the D (6 bases). Germline V lookup: CDR1 SGHAT, CDR2 FQNNGV. The CDR3 covers 16 residues. The V end was cut by 1 base, the J end by 2 bases, with 15 bases between. The entire variable domain, with the rest obtained from reference TRBV11-2 and TRBJ2-7, is as follows: EAGVAQSPRYKIIEKRQSVAFWCNPISGHATLYWYQQILGQGPKLLIQFQNNGVVDDSQLPKDRFSAERLKGVDSTLKIQPAKLEDSAVYLCASSLAGTPTPYEQYFGPGTRLTVT.

The rearrangement joins TRBV29-1 to TRBJ1-6; D unclear. The germline V gene has CDR1 SQVTM and CDR2 ANQGSEA. Deletions cut 0 bases from V and 9 bases from J, with 9 bases between. CDR3 length: 13 amino acids. In nucleotides, the CDR3 is TGCAGCGTTGAAGAACAGCTTGGTTCACCCCTCCACTTT. Its protein is CSVEEQLGSPLHF.

This rearrangement joins TRBV19 to TRBJ1-3; the D is unclear. Trimming pared 10 bases from V and 3 bases from J, leaving 7 bases between. The CDR3 spans 11 residues. Germline V gives CDR1 LNHDA, CDR2 SQIVND (reference sequence). CDR3 in amino acids: CATLVGNTIYF. DNA for the CDR3: TGTGCCACCCTCGTTGGAAACACCATATATTTT.

The count of this clone is one. The genes are TRBV27 and TRBJ2-1; tentatively, D is TRBD1 (6 bases). The CDR3 extends over 14 amino acids. V was cut by 5 bases and J by 7 bases, with 15 bases left in between. Germline values: CDR1 MNHEY, CDR2 SMNVEV (reference sequence). The CDR3 DNA reads TGTGCCAGCAGTCGACAGGTGGCCGTAAATGAGCAGTTCTTC. It codes for CASSRQVAVNEQFF.

This clone appeared once. The chain has TRBV6-5 and TRBJ1-6; TRBD1 aligns across 7 bases. Germline assignment: CDR1 MNHEY and CDR2 SVGAGI. The J segment lost 4 bases and the V segment lost 8 bases, leaving 8 bases of the junction unmatched. The CDR3 runs to 15 residues. CDR3 nucleotides: TGTGCCAGCGGTCTAAGGGGACAGTATAATTCACCCCTCCACTTT. This encodes CASGLRGQYNSPLHF.

This clone was seen many times. The V and J genes are TRBV5-1 and TRBJ1-1; tentative D call: TRBD1 (6 bases). Germline CDR1 and CDR2: SGHRS and YFSETQ. With 4 bases removed from V and 6 bases from J, the gap between germline ends came to 19 bases. CDR3 length equals 15 residues. The CDR3 DNA follows: TGCGCCAGCAGCCAGCACAGGGACCGGGTGGCTGAAGCTTTCTTT. Protein: CASSQHRDRVAEAFF.